The 17 T cell receptor beta chains in this list originate from one sample, sequenced in a study of blood T cells in healthy people across ages. Primers used in a second PCR of about 7 to 12 cycles were a sample-barcoded 5' primer and a J-beta primer mix. In TCRdb, the 5' RACE reads were re-called with MiXCR into one record per CDR3 protein. The data show about 780,000 distinct CDR3 sequences, under 80% seen once. Sequencing was performed on blood. The receptors shown here come from a young man in good health.

The V call is TRBV4-3, the J call TRBJ1-1; D ambiguous. Germline V gene sequence: CDR1 LGHNA, CDR2 YSLEER. This CDR3 contains 13 residues. Trimming shortened V by 1 base and J by 4 bases, and 7 bases separated the two germline ends. Written as DNA, the CDR3 is TGCGCCAGCAGCCAAGCAGAAATCACTGAAGCTTTCTTT. It is translated as CASSQAEITEAFF.

This clonotype was seen only a few times. This chain uses TRBV7-2 with TRBJ2-7; maybe TRBD1 (5 bases). Trimming cost V 7 bases and J 2 bases, with 12 bases left between them. Germline values: CDR1 SGHTA, CDR2 FQGNSA. This CDR3 region has 13 residues. The CDR3 loop is CASIRTGAYEQYF. The CDR3 DNA sequence: TGTGCCAGCATCCGCACAGGAGCCTACGAGCAGTACTTC.

This clonotype was recorded only once. The rearrangement links TRBV2 to TRBJ2-7; D is possibly TRBD1 (6 bases). The V end lost 5 bases, the J end lost 6 bases, and 14 bases lay between the germline ends. Per germline, CDR1 SNHLY and CDR2 FYNNEI. CDR3 length equals 13 residues. The CDR3 sequence is CASSSQQGFEQYF. The CDR3 coding sequence is TGTGCCAGCAGTTCACAACAGGGATTCGAGCAGTACTTC.

The rearrangement uses TRBV4-3 and TRBJ2-3, with 7 nucleotides matching TRBD2. There are 15 residues in the CDR3. V gave up 0 bases and J gave up 0 bases; unmatched junction bases: 0. CDR1 is LGHNA and CDR2 is YSLEER in the germline V gene. This CDR3 is CASSQERGSTDTQYF. The CDR3 DNA reads TGCGCCAGCAGCCAAGAGCGGGGGAGCACAGATACGCAGTATTTT.

The V call is TRBV14, the J call TRBJ2-7, with D unclear. CDR1 is SGHDN, CDR2 FVKESK, per germline. The CDR3 runs 14 residues. V was clipped by 0 bases and J by 0 bases, with 6 bases between them. The CDR3 loop reads CASSQDFGSYEQYF. In nucleotides, the CDR3 is TGTGCCAGCAGCCAAGATTTTGGCTCCTACGAGCAGTACTTC.

V and J are TRBV25-1 and TRBJ1-6; TRBD1 is a possible D gene (5 bases). The CDR3 has 16 residues. V was shortened by 6 bases and J by 6 bases, with 18 bases between the two germline ends. Per the germline V gene, CDR1 is MGHDK and CDR2 is SYGVNS. CDR3 residues: CASSHGAHPPNSPLHF. CDR3 DNA sequence: TGTGCCAGCAGCCACGGGGCTCATCCTCCTAATTCACCCCTCCACTTT.

Comment on this clonotype: This clone may be a read error of a much larger clone one base away. V and J are TRBV7-2 and TRBJ2-7; D is ambiguous. CDR1 is SGHTA, CDR2 FQGNSA, per germline. The CDR3 extends over 14 amino acids. The V end was cut by 5 bases, the J end by 4 bases, with 15 bases between. The CDR3 region is CASSVELGRYEQYF. The CDR3 DNA follows: TGTGCCAGCAGCGTAGAATTGGGAAGGTACGAGCAGTACTTC.

The V and J genes are TRBV4-3 and TRBJ2-1; TRBD2 agrees at 9 bases. The CDR3 totals 17 residues. CDR1 and CDR2 from the germline V gene are LGHNA and YSLEER. V trimming: 1 base; J trimming: 5 bases; junction bases outside the gene matches: 9. CDR3 in DNA: TGCGCCAGCAGCCAAGCCCCTCAGGCGGGGGGGAACAATGAGCAGTTCTTC. It codes for CASSQAPQAGGNNEQFF.

The J gene is TRBJ2-1, the V gene TRBV13; TRBD2 matches at 11 bases. Germline loops: CDR1 PRHDT, CDR2 FYEKMQ (reference sequence). The CDR3 length is 17 residues. J lost 4 bases, V lost 3 bases, and 8 bases had no gene match. In DNA form, the CDR3 reads TGTGCCAGCAGCTTGCCCGCGCGACTAGCGGGGTACAATGAGCAGTTCTTC. Translated, it gives CASSLPARLAGYNEQFF.

The CDR3 is CASSYARGRYEQYF. The CDR3 nucleotides read TGTGCCAGCAGTTACGCCAGGGGCCGCTACGAGCAGTACTTC. The chain joins TRBV6-2 or TRBV6-3 to TRBJ2-7, with a weak D call TRBD1 (6 bases). Germline CDR1 and CDR2: MNHEY and SVGEGT. The CDR3 is 14 residues long. Trimming cost V 2 bases and J 3 bases, with 11 bases left between them.

The CDR3 coding sequence is TGCAGCGTTGGAACCCCCGAAGCCCTCGGGGAGACCCAGTACTTC. Its protein product is CSVGTPEALGETQYF. V is TRBV29-1 and J is TRBJ2-5, with D unresolved. V lost 4 bases and J lost 5, with 20 bases in between. The CDR3 spans 15 residues. Germline values: CDR1 SQVTM, CDR2 ANQGSEA.

The chain is built from TRBV6-2 or TRBV6-3 and TRBJ2-5; D unresolved. Per the germline V gene, CDR1 is MNHEY and CDR2 is SVGEGT. The CDR3 contains 11 residues. Trimming removed 8 bases from V and 2 bases from J, with 6 bases in between. CDR3 coding DNA: TGTGCCAGCGCAGAGCAAGAGACCCAGTACTTC. Encoded protein: CASAEQETQYF.

This chain uses TRBV29-1 with TRBJ2-6; D could derive from TRBD1 or TRBD2 (5 bases each). The CDR3 extends over 15 amino acids. V was clipped by 3 bases and J by 0 bases, with 9 bases between them. Germline-derived CDR1 and CDR2 are SQVTM and ANQGSEA. The CDR3 DNA reads as TGCAGCGTTGATGGGGGAAGCTCTGGGGCCAACGTCCTGACTTTC. Protein product: CSVDGGSSGANVLTF.

J is TRBJ2-1 and V is TRBV7-9, with 8 bases aligning to TRBD2. The germline V gene has CDR1 SEHNR and CDR2 FQNEAQ (reference sequence). This CDR3 is 14 amino acids long. Trimming took 3 bases from V and 8 from J; bases not matched to a gene: 6. The CDR3 sequence is CASSFAGGPDEQFF. CDR3 nucleotides: TGTGCCAGCAGCTTCGCGGGGGGACCGGATGAGCAGTTCTTC. The variable domain in full, completed from reference TRBV7-9 and TRBJ2-1, reads DTGVSQNPRHKITKRGQNVTFRCDPISEHNRLYWYRQTLGQGPEFLTYFQNEAQLEKSRLLSDRFSAERPKGSFSTLEIQRTEQGDSAMYLCASSFAGGPDEQFFGPGTRLTVL.

The V call is TRBV12-3 or TRBV12-4, the J call TRBJ1-1, with D uncertain. Trimming removed 7 bases from V and 0 bases from J, with 18 bases in between. The CDR3 length is 16 residues. CDR3 sequence reads: CASTVGRIGMNTEAFF. The DNA for the CDR3 is TGTGCCAGCACTGTGGGTAGGATTGGGATGAACACTGAAGCTTTCTTT.

The chain links TRBV20-1 to TRBJ1-6, with D hard to call. The CDR3 consists of 16 residues. Trimming stripped 4 bases from V and 0 bases from J, with 13 bases between. Germline V lookup: CDR1 DFQATT, CDR2 SNEGSKA (reference sequence). The CDR3 region has the DNA TGCAGTGCTAAGGCCTTGGCCGACTCCTATAATTCACCCCTCCACTTT. Its protein is CSAKALADSYNSPLHF.

The V call is TRBV20-1, the J call TRBJ2-7; D could derive from TRBD1 or TRBD2 (5 bases each). Per the germline V gene, CDR1 is DFQATT and CDR2 is SNEGSKA (reference sequence). The CDR3 is 15 residues long. V lost 3 bases, J lost 5 bases, and 20 bases lay in between. The DNA for the CDR3 is TGCAGTGCTAGGAATATTGTATCAGGGACCGACGAGCAGTACTTC. Its translation is CSARNIVSGTDEQYF.